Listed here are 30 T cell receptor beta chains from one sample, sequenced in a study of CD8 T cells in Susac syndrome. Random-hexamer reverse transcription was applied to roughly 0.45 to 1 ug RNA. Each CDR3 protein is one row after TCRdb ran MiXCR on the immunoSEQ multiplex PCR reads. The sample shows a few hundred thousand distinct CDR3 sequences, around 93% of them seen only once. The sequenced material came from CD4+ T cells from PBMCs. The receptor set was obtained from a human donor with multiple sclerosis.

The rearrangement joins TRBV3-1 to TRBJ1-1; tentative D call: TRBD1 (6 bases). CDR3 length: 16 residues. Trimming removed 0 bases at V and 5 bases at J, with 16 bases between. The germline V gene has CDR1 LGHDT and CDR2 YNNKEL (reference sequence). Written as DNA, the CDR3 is TGTGCCAGCAGCCAAGATGGTGGGGGCTGGAGTACTGAAGCTTTCTTT. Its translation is CASSQDGGGWSTEAFF.

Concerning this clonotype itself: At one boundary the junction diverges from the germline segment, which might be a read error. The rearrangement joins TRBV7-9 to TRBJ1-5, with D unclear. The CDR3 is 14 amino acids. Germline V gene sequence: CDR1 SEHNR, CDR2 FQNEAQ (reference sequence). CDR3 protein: CASSLGAGNQPQHF. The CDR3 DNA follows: TGTGCCAGCAGCTTAGGGGCGGGCAACCAGCCCCAGCATTTT.

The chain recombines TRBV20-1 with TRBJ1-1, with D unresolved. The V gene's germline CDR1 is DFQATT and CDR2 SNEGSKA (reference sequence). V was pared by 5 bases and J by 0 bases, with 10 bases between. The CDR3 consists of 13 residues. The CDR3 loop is CSARSHLNTEAFF. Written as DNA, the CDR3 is TGCAGTGCTCGCTCCCATTTGAACACTGAAGCTTTCTTT.

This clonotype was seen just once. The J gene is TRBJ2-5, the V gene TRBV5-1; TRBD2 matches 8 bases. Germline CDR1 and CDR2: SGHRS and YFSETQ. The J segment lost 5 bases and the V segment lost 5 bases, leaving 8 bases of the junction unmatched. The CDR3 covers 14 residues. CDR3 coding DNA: TGCGCCAGCAGTATTAGGACTAGCCGGGAGACCCAGTACTTC. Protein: CASSIRTSRETQYF.

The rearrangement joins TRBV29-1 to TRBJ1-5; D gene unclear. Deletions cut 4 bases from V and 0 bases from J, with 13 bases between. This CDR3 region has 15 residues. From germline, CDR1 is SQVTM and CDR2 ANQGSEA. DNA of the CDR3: TGCAGCGTTGGAAACAGCACCGTTAGCAATCAGCCCCAGCATTTT. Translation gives CSVGNSTVSNQPQHF. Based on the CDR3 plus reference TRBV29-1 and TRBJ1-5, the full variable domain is SAVISQKPSRDICQRGTSLTIQCQVDSQVTMMFWYRQQPGQSLTLIATANQGSEATYESGFVIDKFPISRPNLTFSTLTVSNMSPEDSSIYLCSVGNSTVSNQPQHFGDGTRLSIL.

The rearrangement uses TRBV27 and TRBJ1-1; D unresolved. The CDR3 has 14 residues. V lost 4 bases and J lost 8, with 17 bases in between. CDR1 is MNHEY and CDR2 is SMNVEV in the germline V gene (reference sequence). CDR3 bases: TGTGCCAGCAGTTCCGGGGAATCCCTGAACGAAGCTTTCTTT. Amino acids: CASSSGESLNEAFF.

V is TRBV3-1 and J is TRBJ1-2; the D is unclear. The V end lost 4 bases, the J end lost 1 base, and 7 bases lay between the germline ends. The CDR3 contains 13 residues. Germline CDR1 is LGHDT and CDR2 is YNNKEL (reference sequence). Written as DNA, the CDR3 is TGTGCCAGCAGCCGAGAACTTAACTATGGCTACACCTTC. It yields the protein CASSRELNYGYTF.

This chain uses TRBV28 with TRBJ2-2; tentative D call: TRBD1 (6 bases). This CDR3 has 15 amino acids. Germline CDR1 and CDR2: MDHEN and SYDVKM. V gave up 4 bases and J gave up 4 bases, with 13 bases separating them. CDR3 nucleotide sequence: TGTGCCAGCAGTTCGCCCGGGACATTCACCGGGGAGCTGTTTTTT. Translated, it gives CASSSPGTFTGELFF.

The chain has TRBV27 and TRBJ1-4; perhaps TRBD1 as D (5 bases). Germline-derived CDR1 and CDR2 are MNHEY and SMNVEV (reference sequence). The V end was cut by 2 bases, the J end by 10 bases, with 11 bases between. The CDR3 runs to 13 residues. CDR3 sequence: CASSLSRVGKLFF. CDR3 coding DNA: TGTGCCAGCAGTTTAAGCAGGGTCGGAAAACTGTTTTTT.

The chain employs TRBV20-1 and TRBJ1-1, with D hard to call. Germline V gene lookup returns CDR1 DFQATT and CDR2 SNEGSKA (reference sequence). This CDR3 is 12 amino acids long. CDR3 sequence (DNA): TGCAGCGGGCATTGGACGAACACTGAAGCTTTCTTT. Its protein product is CSGHWTNTEAFF.

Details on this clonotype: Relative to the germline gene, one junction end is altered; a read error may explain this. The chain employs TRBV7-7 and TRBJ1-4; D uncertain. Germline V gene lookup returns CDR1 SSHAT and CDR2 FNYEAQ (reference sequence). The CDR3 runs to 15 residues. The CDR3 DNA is TGTGCTAGCAGCGCCTCAGAGGGCGCAGGTGAAAAACTGTTTTTT. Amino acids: CASSASEGAGEKLFF.

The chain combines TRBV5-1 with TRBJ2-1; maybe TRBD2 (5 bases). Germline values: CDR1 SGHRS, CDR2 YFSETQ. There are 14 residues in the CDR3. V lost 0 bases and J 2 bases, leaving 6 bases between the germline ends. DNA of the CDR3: TGCGCCAGCAGCTTGGCACTAGCCTACAATGAGCAGTTCTTC. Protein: CASSLALAYNEQFF.

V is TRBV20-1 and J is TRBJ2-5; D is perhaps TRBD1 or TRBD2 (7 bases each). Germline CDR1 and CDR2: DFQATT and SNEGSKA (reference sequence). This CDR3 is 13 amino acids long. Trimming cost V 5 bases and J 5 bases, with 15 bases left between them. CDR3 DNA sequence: TGCAGTGCTTCCGGGACAGCGGGGGAGACCCAGTACTTC. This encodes CSASGTAGETQYF.

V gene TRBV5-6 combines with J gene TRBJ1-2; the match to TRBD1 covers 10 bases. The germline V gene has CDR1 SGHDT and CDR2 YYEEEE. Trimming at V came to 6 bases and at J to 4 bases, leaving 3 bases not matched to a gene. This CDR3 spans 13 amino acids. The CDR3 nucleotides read TGTGCCAGCACGGGACAGGGGATCTATGGCTACACCTTC. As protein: CASTGQGIYGYTF.

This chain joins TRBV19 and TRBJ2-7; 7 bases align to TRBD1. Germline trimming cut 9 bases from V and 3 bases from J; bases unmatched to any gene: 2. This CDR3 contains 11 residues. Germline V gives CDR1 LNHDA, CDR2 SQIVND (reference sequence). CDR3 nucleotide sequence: TGTGCCAGCGCAGGGGGCTACGAGCAGTACGTC. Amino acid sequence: CASAGGYEQYV.

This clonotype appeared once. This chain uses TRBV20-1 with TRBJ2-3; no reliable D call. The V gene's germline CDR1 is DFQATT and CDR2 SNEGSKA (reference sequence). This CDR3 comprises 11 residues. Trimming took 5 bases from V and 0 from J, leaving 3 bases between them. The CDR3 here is CSAPSTDTQYF. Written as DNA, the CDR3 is TGCAGTGCTCCGAGCACAGATACGCAGTATTTT.

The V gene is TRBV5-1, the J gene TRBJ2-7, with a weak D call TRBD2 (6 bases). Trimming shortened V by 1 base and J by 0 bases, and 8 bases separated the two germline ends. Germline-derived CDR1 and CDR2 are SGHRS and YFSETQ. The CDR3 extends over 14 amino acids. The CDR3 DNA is TGCGCCAGCAGCTTGTACGGGAGCTCCTACGAGCAGTACTTC. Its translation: CASSLYGSSYEQYF.

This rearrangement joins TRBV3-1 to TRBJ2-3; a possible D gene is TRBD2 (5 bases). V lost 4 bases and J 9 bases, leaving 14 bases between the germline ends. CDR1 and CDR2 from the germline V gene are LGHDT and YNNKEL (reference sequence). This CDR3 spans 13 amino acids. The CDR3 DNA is TGTGCCAGCAGCCCACTTCGGGGAGAGACGCAGTATTTT. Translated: CASSPLRGETQYF.

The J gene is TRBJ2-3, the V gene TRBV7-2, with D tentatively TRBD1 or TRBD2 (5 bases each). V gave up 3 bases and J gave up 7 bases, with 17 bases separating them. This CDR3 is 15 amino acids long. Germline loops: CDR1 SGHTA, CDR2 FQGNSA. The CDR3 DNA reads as TGTGCCAGCAGCTTCCTAGGGGACGGACTTAATACGCAGTATTTT. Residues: CASSFLGDGLNTQYF. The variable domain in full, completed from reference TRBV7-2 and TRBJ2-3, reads GAGVSQSPSNKVTEKGKDVELRCDPISGHTALYWYRQSLGQGLEFLIYFQGNSAPDKSGLPSDRFSAERTGGSVSTLTIQRTQQEDSAVYLCASSFLGDGLNTQYFGPGTRLTVL.

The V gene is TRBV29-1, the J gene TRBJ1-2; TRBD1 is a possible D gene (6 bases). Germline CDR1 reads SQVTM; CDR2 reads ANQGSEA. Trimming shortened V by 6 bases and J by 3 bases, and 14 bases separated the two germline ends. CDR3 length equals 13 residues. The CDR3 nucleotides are TGCAGCGTGGGGCAGGGGTTGGACTATGGCTACACCTTC. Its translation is CSVGQGLDYGYTF.

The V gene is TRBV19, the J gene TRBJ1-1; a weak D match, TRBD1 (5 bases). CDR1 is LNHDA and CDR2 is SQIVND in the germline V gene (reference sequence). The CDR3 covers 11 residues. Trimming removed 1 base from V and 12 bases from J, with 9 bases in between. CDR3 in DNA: TGTGCCAGTAGTATAGCAGGGAAGACTTTCTTT. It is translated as CASSIAGKTFF.

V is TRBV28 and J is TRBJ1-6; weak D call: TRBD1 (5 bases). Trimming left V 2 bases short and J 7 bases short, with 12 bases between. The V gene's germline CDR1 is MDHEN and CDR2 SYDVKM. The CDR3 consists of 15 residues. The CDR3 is CASSLGGPENSPLHF. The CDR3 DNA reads TGTGCCAGCAGTTTAGGGGGTCCCGAAAATTCACCCCTCCACTTT.

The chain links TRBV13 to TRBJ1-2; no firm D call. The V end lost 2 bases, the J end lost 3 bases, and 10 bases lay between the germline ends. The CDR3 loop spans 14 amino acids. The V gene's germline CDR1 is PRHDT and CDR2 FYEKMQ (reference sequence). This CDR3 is CASSLTPVDYGYTF. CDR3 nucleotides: TGTGCCAGCAGCTTAACCCCGGTGGACTATGGCTACACCTTC. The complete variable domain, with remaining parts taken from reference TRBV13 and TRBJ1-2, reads AAGVIQSPRHLIKEKRETATLKCYPIPRHDTVYWYQQGPGQDPQFLISFYEKMQSDKGSIPDRFSAQQFSDYHSELNMSSLELGDSALYFCASSLTPVDYGYTFGSGTRLTVV.

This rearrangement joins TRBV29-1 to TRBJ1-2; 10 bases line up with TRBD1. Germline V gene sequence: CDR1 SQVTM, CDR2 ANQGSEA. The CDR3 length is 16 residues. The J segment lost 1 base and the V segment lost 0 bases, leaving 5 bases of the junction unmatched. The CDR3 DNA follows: TGCAGCGTTGAAGATCCGGGACAGGGGCATAACTATGGCTACACCTTC. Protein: CSVEDPGQGHNYGYTF.

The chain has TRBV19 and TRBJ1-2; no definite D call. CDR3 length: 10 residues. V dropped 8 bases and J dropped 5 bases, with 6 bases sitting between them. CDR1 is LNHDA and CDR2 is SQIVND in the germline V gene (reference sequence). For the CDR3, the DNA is TGTGCCAGTTTTGATTATGGCTACACCTTC. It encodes CASFDYGYTF.

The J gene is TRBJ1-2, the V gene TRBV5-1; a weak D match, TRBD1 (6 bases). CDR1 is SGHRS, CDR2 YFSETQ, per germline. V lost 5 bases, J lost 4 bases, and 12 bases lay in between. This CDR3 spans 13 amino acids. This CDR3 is CASRPGQSYGYTF. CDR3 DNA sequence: TGCGCCAGCAGACCGGGACAAAGCTATGGCTACACCTTC. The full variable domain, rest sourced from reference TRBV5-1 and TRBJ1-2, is KAGVTQTPRYLIKTRGQQVTLSCSPISGHRSVSWYQQTPGQGLQFLFEYFSETQRNKGNFPGRFSGRQFSNSRSEMNVSTLELGDSALYLCASRPGQSYGYTFGSGTRLTVV.

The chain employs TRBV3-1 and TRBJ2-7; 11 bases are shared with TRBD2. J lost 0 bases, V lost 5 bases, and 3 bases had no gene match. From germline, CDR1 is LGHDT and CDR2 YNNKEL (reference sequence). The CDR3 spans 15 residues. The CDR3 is CASSEGLADSYEQYF. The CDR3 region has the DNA TGTGCCAGCAGCGAGGGACTAGCGGACTCCTACGAGCAGTACTTC.

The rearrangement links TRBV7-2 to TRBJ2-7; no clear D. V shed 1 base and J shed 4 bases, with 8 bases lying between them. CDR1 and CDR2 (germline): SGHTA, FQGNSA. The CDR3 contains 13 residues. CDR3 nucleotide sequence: TGTGCCAGCAGCTTAGGGACGAAGTACGAGCAGTACGTC. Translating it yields CASSLGTKYEQYV.

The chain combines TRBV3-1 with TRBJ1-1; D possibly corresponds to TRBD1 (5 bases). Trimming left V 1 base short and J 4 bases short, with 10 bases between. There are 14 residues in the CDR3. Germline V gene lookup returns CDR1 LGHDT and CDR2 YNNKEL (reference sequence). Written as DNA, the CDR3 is TGTGCCAGCAGCCAAGTCGGGGGGACCACTGAAGCTTTCTTT. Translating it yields CASSQVGGTTEAFF. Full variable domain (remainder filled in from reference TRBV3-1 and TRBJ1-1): DTAVSQTPKYLVTQMGNDKSIKCEQNLGHDTMYWYKQDSKKFLKIMFSYNNKELIINETVPNRFSPKSPDKAHLNLHINSLELGDSAVYFCASSQVGGTTEAFFGQGTRLTVV.

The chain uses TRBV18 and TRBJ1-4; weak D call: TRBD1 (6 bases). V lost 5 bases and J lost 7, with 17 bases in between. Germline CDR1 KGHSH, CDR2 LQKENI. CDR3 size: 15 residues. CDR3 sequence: CASSTDRTRTEKLFF. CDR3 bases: TGTGCCAGCTCAACCGACAGGACGCGTACTGAAAAACTGTTTTTT.